Listed below are T cell receptor beta chains from one sample, sequenced in a study of T cells in Graves' hyperthyroidism and ophthalmopathy. MiXCR, run by TCRdb on the multiplex PCR reads, gives a single entry per CDR3 protein. The data contain under 300,000 distinct CDR3 sequences, around 15% of them singletons. Source material: blood. These TCRs come from a woman aged 50 to 65 with Graves' hyperthyroidism that later progressed to Graves' ophthalmopathy. CDR3s leave out the opening cysteine and the closing phenylalanine or tryptophan. Fields, in order: CDR3 protein, J gene, V gene.

ASSLRRNEQF	TRBJ2-1	TRBV12-3/TRBV12-4
ASSLSPAKREQY	TRBJ2-7	TRBV28
ASSRGSGSNQPQH	TRBJ1-5	TRBV27
ASSLRVDSGSGANVLT	TRBJ2-6	TRBV7-6
ASNDLGADTQY	TRBJ2-3	TRBV7-3
ASSLRDRGKSDTQY	TRBJ2-3	TRBV7-3
ASKTGWTQY	TRBJ2-3	TRBV6-2/TRBV6-3
ASSLGGVGGNQPQH	TRBJ1-5	TRBV7-2
ASTLDRARSDTEAF	TRBJ1-1	TRBV6-2/TRBV6-3
ASSGGQGETQY	TRBJ2-5	TRBV5-1
ASKLQLNTEAF	TRBJ1-1	TRBV6-1
SAQDYRGADTQY	TRBJ2-3	TRBV20-1
ASSFLAGARDTQY	TRBJ2-3	TRBV7-3
ASSEVSRGRGELF	TRBJ2-2	TRBV6-1
ASSGGPYNEQF	TRBJ2-1	TRBV11-3
ATSARNVNTEAF	TRBJ1-1	TRBV15
AWSDPTAGNQPQH	TRBJ1-5	TRBV30
ASRLLSGTASEQF	TRBJ2-1	TRBV27
ASSPPSGRAYNEQF	TRBJ2-1	TRBV7-9
ASSTMGGNTGELF	TRBJ2-2	TRBV7-3
ASTRLAGDTDTQY	TRBJ2-3	TRBV5-1
SARDVRGGNNSPLH	TRBJ1-6	TRBV20-1
ASSDPQGTETQY	TRBJ2-5	TRBV5-1
TGTSGSIRETQY	TRBJ2-5	TRBV20-1
AISESGLAGEGEQF	TRBJ2-1	TRBV10-3
SAPRGGEQY	TRBJ2-7	TRBV20-1
ASSLGSHQPQH	TRBJ1-5	TRBV27
ASGTTNYEQY	TRBJ2-7	TRBV28
ASSSEGVWGVNTEAF	TRBJ1-1	TRBV7-9
AISESGLAGEQF	TRBJ2-1	TRBV10-3
ASSPLKAGAETQY	TRBJ2-5	TRBV18
ATSRDLWRNTEAF	TRBJ1-1	TRBV15
ASSARGVGSYEQY	TRBJ2-7	TRBV27
ASKWTGGLNEQF	TRBJ2-1	TRBV28
ASRTTGGSNQPQH	TRBJ1-5	TRBV28